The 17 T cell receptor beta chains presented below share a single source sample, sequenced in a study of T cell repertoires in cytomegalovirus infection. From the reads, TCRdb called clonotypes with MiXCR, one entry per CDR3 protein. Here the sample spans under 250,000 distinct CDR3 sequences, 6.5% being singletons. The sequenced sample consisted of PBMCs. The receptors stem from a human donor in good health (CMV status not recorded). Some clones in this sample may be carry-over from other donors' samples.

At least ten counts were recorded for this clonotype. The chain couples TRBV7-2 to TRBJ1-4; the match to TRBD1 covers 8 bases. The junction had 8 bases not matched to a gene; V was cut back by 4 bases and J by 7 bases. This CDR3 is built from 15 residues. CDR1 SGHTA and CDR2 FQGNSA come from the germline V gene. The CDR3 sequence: CASSSTGGLGEKLFF. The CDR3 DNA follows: TGTGCCAGCAGCTCCACAGGGGGACTCGGTGAAAAACTGTTTTTT.

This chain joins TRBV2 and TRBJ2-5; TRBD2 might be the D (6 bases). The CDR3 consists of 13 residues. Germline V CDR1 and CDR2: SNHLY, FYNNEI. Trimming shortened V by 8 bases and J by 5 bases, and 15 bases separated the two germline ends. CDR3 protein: CASQFGRRETQYF. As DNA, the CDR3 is TGTGCCAGCCAGTTCGGGAGACGGGAGACCCAGTACTTC.

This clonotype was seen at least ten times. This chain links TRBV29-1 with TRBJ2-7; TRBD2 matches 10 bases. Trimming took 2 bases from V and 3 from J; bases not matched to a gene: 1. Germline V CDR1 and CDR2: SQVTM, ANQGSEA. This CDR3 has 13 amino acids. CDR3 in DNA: TGCAGCGTTGAACTAGCGGGGGACTACGAGCAGTACTTC. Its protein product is CSVELAGDYEQYF.

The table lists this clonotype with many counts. This CDR3 is CASSLWDGDYEQYF. The CDR3 bases are TGTGCCAGCAGCTTATGGGACGGGGACTACGAGCAGTACTTC. The rearrangement uses TRBV7-2 and TRBJ2-7; perhaps D is TRBD1 or TRBD2 (5 bases each). Germline V gene lookup returns CDR1 SGHTA and CDR2 FQGNSA. This CDR3 region has 14 residues. V was cut by 2 bases and J by 3 bases, with 11 bases left in between.

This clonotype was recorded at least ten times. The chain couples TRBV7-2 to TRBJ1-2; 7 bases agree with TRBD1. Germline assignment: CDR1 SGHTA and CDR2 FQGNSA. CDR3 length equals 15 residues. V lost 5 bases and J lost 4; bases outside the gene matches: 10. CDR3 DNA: TGTGCCAGCAGCCCTAGAACAGGGGTGGGCTATGGCTACACCTTC. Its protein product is CASSPRTGVGYGYTF.

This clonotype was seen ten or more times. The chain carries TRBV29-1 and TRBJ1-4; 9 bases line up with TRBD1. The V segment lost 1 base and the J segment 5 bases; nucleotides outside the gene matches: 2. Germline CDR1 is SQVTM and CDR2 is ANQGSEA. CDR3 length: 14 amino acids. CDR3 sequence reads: CSVEGTGDNEKLFF. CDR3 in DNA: TGCAGCGTTGAAGGGACAGGGGACAATGAAAAACTGTTTTTT.

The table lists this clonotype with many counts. CDR3 residues: CASSSGQGFSGANVLTF. As DNA, the CDR3 is TGTGCCAGCAGTTCCGGACAGGGTTTCTCTGGGGCCAACGTCCTGACTTTC. The chain is built from TRBV28 and TRBJ2-6; 8 bases fit TRBD1. This CDR3 is 17 amino acids long. CDR1 MDHEN and CDR2 SYDVKM come from the germline V gene. The junction had 5 bases not matched to a gene; V was cut back by 4 bases and J by 0 bases.

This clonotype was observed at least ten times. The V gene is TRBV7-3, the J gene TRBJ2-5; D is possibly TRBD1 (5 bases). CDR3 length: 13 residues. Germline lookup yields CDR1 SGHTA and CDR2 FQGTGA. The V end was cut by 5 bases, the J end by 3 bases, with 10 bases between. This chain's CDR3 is CASSLTTEETQYF. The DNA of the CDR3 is TGTGCCAGCAGCCTCACGACAGAAGAGACCCAGTACTTC.

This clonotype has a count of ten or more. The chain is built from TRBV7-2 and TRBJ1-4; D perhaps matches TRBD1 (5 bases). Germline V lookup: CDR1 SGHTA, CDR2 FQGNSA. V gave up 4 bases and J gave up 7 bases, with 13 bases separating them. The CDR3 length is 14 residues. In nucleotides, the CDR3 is TGTGCCAGCAGCTCCCCTGGGGGTTTTGAAAAACTGTTTTTT. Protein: CASSSPGGFEKLFF.

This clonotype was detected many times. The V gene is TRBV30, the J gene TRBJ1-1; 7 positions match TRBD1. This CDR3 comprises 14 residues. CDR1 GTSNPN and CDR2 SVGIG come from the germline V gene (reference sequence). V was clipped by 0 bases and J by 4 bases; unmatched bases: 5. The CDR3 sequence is CAWSVQGWGTEAFF. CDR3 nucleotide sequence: TGTGCCTGGAGTGTACAGGGGTGGGGCACTGAAGCTTTCTTT.

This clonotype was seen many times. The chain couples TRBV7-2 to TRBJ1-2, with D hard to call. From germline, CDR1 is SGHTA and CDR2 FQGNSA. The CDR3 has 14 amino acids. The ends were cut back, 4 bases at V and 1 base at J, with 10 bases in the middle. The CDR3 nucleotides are TGTGCCAGCAGCTCTCGGATCGATAACTATGGCTACACCTTC. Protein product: CASSSRIDNYGYTF. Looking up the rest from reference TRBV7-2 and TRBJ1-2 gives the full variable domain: GAGVSQSPSNKVTEKGKDVELRCDPISGHTALYWYRQSLGQGLEFLIYFQGNSAPDKSGLPSDRFSAERTGGSVSTLTIQRTQQEDSAVYLCASSSRIDNYGYTFGSGTRLTVV.

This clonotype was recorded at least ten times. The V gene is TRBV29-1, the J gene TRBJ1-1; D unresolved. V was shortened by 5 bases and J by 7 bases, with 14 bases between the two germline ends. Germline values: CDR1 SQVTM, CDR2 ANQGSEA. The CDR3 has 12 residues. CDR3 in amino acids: CSVRHGTGEAFF. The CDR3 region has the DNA TGCAGCGTTAGGCATGGAACGGGTGAAGCTTTCTTT.

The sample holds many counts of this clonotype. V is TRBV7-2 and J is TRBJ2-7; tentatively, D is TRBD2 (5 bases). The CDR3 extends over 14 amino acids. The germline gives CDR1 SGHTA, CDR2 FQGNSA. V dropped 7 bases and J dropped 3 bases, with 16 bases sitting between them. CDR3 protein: CASNQPGKDYEQYF. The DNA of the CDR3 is TGTGCCAGCAACCAACCGGGGAAAGACTACGAGCAGTACTTC.

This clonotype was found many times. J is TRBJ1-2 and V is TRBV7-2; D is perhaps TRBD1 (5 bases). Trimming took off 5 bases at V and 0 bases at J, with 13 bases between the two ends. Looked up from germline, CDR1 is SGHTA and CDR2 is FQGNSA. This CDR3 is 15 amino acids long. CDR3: CASSRDSRANYGYTF. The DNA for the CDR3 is TGTGCCAGCAGCAGGGACTCCCGAGCTAACTATGGCTACACCTTC.

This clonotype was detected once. The CDR3: CASSQTGGEAFF. The CDR3 DNA is TGTGCCAGCAGCCAAACGGGGGGTGAAGCTTTCTTT. The chain is built from TRBV7-9 and TRBJ1-1, with D possibly matching TRBD1 (5 bases). The V gene's germline CDR1 is SEHNR and CDR2 FQNEAQ (reference sequence). The CDR3 totals 12 residues. V gave up 5 bases and J gave up 7 bases, with 11 bases separating them. The whole variable domain, filled in from reference TRBV7-9 and TRBJ1-1, reads DTGVSQNPRHKITKRGQNVTFRCDPISEHNRLYWYRQTLGQGPEFLTYFQNEAQLEKSRLLSDRFSAERPKGSFSTLEIQRTEQGDSAMYLCASSQTGGEAFFGQGTRLTVV.

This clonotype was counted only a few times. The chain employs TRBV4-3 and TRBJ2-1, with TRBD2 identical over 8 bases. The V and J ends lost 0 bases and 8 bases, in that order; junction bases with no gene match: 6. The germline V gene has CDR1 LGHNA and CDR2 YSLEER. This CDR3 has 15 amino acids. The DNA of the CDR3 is TGCGCCAGCAGCCAAGAGGGACTAGGCGGGTATGAGCAGTTCTTC. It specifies CASSQEGLGGYEQFF.

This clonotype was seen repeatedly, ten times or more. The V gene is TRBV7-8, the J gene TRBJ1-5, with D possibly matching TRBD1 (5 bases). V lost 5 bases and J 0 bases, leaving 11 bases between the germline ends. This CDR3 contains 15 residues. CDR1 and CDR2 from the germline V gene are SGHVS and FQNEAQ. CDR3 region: CASSEGRNSNQPQHF. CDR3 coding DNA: TGTGCCAGCAGCGAGGGGAGGAATAGCAATCAGCCCCAGCATTTT.